This paragraph covers one T cell receptor beta chain sequence. The antigen remains unidentified. Use of 60 Vbeta and 13 Jbeta primers characterized the PCR. Repertoires were generated with immunoSEQ multiplex PCR, while TCRdb's copy carries only in-frame clones and drops some. The table shows approximately 130,000 clones, with around 80% occurring only once. The CDR3 runs to 16 residues. Germline V gene lookup returns CDR1 SGHRS and CDR2 YFSETQ. V was cut by 0 bases and J by 4 bases, with 16 bases left in between. This entry belongs to a study of cytomegalovirus exposure and HLA in healthy donors. The overall study: Counted in an early data release were about 85 million unique TCRs from HLA-typed donors. Study outcomes and limitations: In an earlier analysis, most TCR beta V segments were productive about 87% or about 30% of the time. Owing to their indistinguishability, certain V segments, notably TRBV6-2 and TRBV6-3, were excluded. Most observed TCR sequences were rare, whereas some public TCRs were detected in many donors.

The source is a woman between 50 and 59 years old in good health and CMV-seropositive. The chain has TRBV5-1 and TRBJ1-2; D is unresolved. The sequencing sample was made of PBMCs. The CDR3 protein is CASSLAMEGSIYGYTF. CDR3 sequence (DNA): TGCGCCAGCAGCTTGGCCATGGAGGGATCTATCTATGGCTACACCTTC.